What follows are 7 T cell receptor beta chains derived from one specimen sequenced in a study of cytomegalovirus exposure and HLA in healthy donors. The PCR employed 60 Vbeta primers together with 13 Jbeta primers. The protocol was immunoSEQ multiplex PCR, while the TCRdb copy is restricted to in-frame clones and leaves out a portion. This table holds over 120,000 clones, approximately 79% found once. The sequenced sample was PBMCs. These receptors were collected from a man aged 18 to 29 in good health and CMV-seropositive.

The sample holds a few counts of this clone. The chain links TRBV6-5 to TRBJ1-6, with TRBD1 as a possible D gene (5 bases). Germline CDR1 MNHEY, CDR2 SVGAGI. CDR3 length: 15 residues. V was trimmed by 1 base and J by 9 bases, leaving 13 bases between them. Here the CDR3 reads CASSYFGQGISPLHF. The CDR3 bases are TGTGCCAGCAGTTACTTCGGGCAGGGTATTTCACCCCTCCACTTT.

CDR3 nucleotides: TGTGCCAGCAGCCCACAGGGGTACAATGAGCAGTTCTTC. Translation: CASSPQGYNEQFF. The rearrangement links TRBV5-4 to TRBJ2-1; TRBD1 matches 7 bases. Germline V gene sequence: CDR1 SGHNT, CDR2 YYREEE (reference sequence). The CDR3 runs 13 residues. The V segment lost 4 bases and the J segment 4 bases; nucleotides outside the gene matches: 2.

This clone came up a few times. The rearrangement joins TRBV27 to TRBJ2-1; 14 bases are shared with TRBD2. Germline assignment: CDR1 MNHEY and CDR2 SMNVEV (reference sequence). Trimming removed 2 bases from V and 0 bases from J; junction bases left unmatched: 0. The CDR3 totals 17 residues. The CDR3 sequence: CASSLGTSGSSYNEQFF. In DNA, the CDR3 is TGTGCCAGCAGTTTAGGGACTAGCGGGAGCTCCTACAATGAGCAGTTCTTC.

This clone was picked up a small number of times. The V and J genes are TRBV2 and TRBJ1-5, with D perhaps TRBD1 (6 bases). Trimming removed 5 bases from V and 0 bases from J, with 8 bases in between. From germline, CDR1 is SNHLY and CDR2 FYNNEI. The CDR3 has 14 amino acids. The CDR3 DNA sequence: TGTGCCAGCAGTCCGGACAGTAGCAATCAGCCCCAGCATTTT. It specifies CASSPDSSNQPQHF.

The table lists this clone with a few counts. The V gene is TRBV6-5, the J gene TRBJ2-7, with 9 bases identical to TRBD1. The CDR3 length is 15 residues. V shed 2 bases, J shed 1 base, and the junction held 3 bases outside the gene matches. CDR1 is MNHEY, CDR2 SVGAGI, per germline. The CDR3 sequence is CASSYPGQGSYEQYF. The CDR3 nucleotides are TGTGCCAGCAGTTACCCGGGACAGGGTTCCTACGAGCAGTACTTC.

This chain joins TRBV6-1 and TRBJ1-6, with D maybe TRBD1 (5 bases). Trimming took off 4 bases at V and 10 bases at J, with 17 bases between the two ends. The CDR3 has 15 residues. The germline V gene has CDR1 MNHNS and CDR2 SASEGT. CDR3 protein: CASSGQTYRGSPLHF. The CDR3 region has the DNA TGTGCCAGCAGTGGACAAACCTATAGGGGCTCACCCCTCCACTTT.

The rearrangement links TRBV7-2 to TRBJ1-6; tentatively, D is TRBD1 (6 bases). This CDR3 region has 14 residues. Germline CDR1 and CDR2: SGHTA and FQGNSA. Trimming left V 6 bases short and J 5 bases short, with 11 bases between. As DNA, the CDR3 is TGTGCCAGCAGGCTGACAGGAGATAATTCACCCCTCCACTTT. Protein sequence: CASRLTGDNSPLHF.